This T cell receptor (beta chain) was captured in a study of T cell responses to AZD1222 COVID-19 vaccine (dated by TCRdb to 2020 to 2022). With respect to the entire study: AZD1222 recipients with second doses at about 4 weeks or about 12 weeks were pooled, because spike-specific TCR depth and breadth did not differ between schedules. Trial participants were enrolled into age subgroups of 18-55, 56-69 and 70-plus years, which contained 148, 28 and 57 TCR-sequenced participants, respectively. A total of just over 230 trial participants underwent TCR sequencing, of whom about 200 had received two doses of AZD1222 and 26 had received two doses of the MenACWY control vaccine.

Looking up the germline V gene yields CDR1 KGHSH and CDR2 LQKENI. Trimming takes 3 bases from V and 6 bases from J, and the germline ends sit 21 bases apart. From cysteine to phenylalanine, the CDR3 is 17 amino acids long. The CDR3 DNA has 51 bases and is translated from base 1. The CDR3 regions of human TCRbeta chains were analyzed by immunosequencing. Per the original workflow: Repertoire TCRs were checked for matches against a reference library of SARS-CoV-2-specific TCRs that had been generated using the MIRA antigen-specificity platform. Breadth was defined as the fraction of unique TCRs that were SARS-CoV-2-associated, and depth was defined as the fraction of total T cells that were SARS-CoV-2-associated. Using the MIRA data, each spike-specific TCR was assigned both to the spike region to which the TCR was reactive and to a CD4 or CD8 class. Log10-transformed breadth and depth values were compared by one-way ANOVA with Sidak's multiple comparisons tests. In its TCRdb copy, this immuneACCESS table keeps in-frame sequences only and misses some clones. Where compared with another copy, unresolved V genes explain less than half of these, and the others have no known cause. Clone size and V and J calls were adopted from that table, with D and trimming inferred from the DNA. This sample has under 150,000 clones in its table, and about nine tenths of those were observed once. Around 7.8% of the sample belongs to the ten largest clones.

Worth noting for this clone: Which antigen it targets is not known. No much larger clone exists at a distance of one base, and base qualities are not known.

The meaning of the sample's time point label: baseline before first vaccination. Vaccinee samples were obtained from the UK trials COV001 and COV002, which included a single-blind randomized controlled phase 2/3 trial of AZD1222 (ChAdOx1 nCoV-19) in healthy adults. For TCRbeta chain sequencing, PBMC samples were collected from trial participants at day 0 and at day 28 after the second dose. Broad study findings and their caveats: Participants were mostly white British, with more females than males. The authors suggested clonal diversity may have been underestimated. No day 14 peak-response samples were available, so repertoires were characterized only after the peak T cell response. In the small 56-69-year group, the increase in depth fell short of significance, most likely because of low power. Reportedly, almost half of the unique spike-specific TCRs recognized epitopes lying outside the regions that are mutated in the B.1.351 and B.1.1.7 variants. The vaccine-associated CD4 TCRs covered the entire spike protein, and the dominant responses fell in regions 160-218 and 743-854. A significant rise in spike-specific TCR breadth and depth was observed after two AZD1222 doses relative to day 0 and relative to MenACWY recipients. Conclusions about previously exposed vaccinees were limited because only 5 or 6 AZD1222 recipients were SARS-CoV-2 seropositive at baseline.

Here the chain combines TRBV18 and TRBJ2-1; the D call is tentative, TRBD1 or TRBD2, as each matches 6 bases. The input for sequencing was peripheral blood, taken on day 0 of AZD1222 vaccination. The clonotype was recovered from an adult in good health. Read as DNA, the sequence is TGTGCCAGCTCACCCACACAGGGCACGGGAGTCCTCAATGAGCAGTTCTTC. Protein translation: CASSPTQGTGVLNEQFF. Here the CDR3 is joined to the reference TRBV18 and TRBJ2-1 genes, and the full variable domain is: NAGVMQNPRHLVRRRGQEARLRCSPMKGHSHVYWYRQLPEEGLKFMVYLQKENIIDESGMPKERFSAEFPKEGPSILRIQQVVRGDSAAYFCASSPTQGTGVLNEQFFGPGTRLTVL.